This entry lists 10 T cell receptor beta chains sequenced from one sample in a study of cytomegalovirus exposure and HLA in healthy donors. 60 Vbeta and 13 Jbeta primers were used in PCR. Repertoires were generated with immunoSEQ multiplex PCR, while TCRdb's copy carries only in-frame clones and drops some. The sample lists fewer than 100,000 clones, nearly 80% occurring once. The source material was PBMCs. The origin of the receptors is a woman aged 40 to 49 in good health and CMV-seropositive.

The chain links TRBV5-1 to TRBJ2-3; D possibly corresponds to TRBD2 (7 bases). Germline V gene data show CDR1 as SGHRS and CDR2 as YFSETQ. V was cut by 4 bases and J by 4 bases, with 22 bases left in between. CDR3 size: 17 residues. For the CDR3, the DNA is TGCGCCAGCAGCGGCGCCGGGGGGCCAGGGACCGCAGATACGCAGTATTTT. Residues: CASSGAGGPGTADTQYF.

This chain joins TRBV4-1 and TRBJ2-1, with 9 bases lining up with TRBD2. This CDR3 spans 18 amino acids. The germline CDR1 and CDR2 sequences are MGHRA and YSYEKL. After removal of 1 base from V and 5 bases from J, the junction contained 12 bases not matched to a gene. The CDR3 sequence: CASSQVDGAGGPNNEQFF. CDR3 coding DNA: TGCGCCAGCAGCCAAGTAGACGGAGCGGGAGGTCCAAACAATGAGCAGTTCTTC.

This chain's CDR3 is CASRRTGRNQPQHF. In nucleotides, the CDR3 is TGTGCCAGCAGGAGGACAGGGAGGAATCAGCCCCAGCATTTT. J is TRBJ1-5 and V is TRBV6-5; 8 nucleotides line up with TRBD1. Unmatched junction bases numbered 5, after V lost 6 bases and J lost 4 bases. Germline CDR1 and CDR2: MNHEY and SVGAGI. The CDR3 has 14 residues.

This clone was counted a single time. V usage is TRBV7-9 and J usage is TRBJ1-1, with 9 bases that match TRBD1. The CDR3 sequence is 14 residues long. V shed 5 bases and J 8 bases; nucleotides not matched to a gene: 9. Germline CDR1 SEHNR, CDR2 FQNEAQ (reference sequence). The CDR3 bases are TGTGCCAGCAGCACTCGTCCCGGGACAGGGGAAGCTTTCTTT. Its translation is CASSTRPGTGEAFF.

This chain uses TRBV5-5 with TRBJ2-5, with TRBD1 matching over 8 bases. TRBJ2-7 matches the DNA end more closely, so the J call is doubtful. The CDR3 extends over 17 amino acids. CDR1 and CDR2 from the germline V gene are SGHKS and YYEKEE (reference sequence). The CDR3 DNA reads as TGTGCCAGCAGCTTGGTTGGGACAGGATGGGGTCTAAGCGAGCAGTACTTC. Translation gives CASSLVGTGWGLSEQYF.

The rearrangement links TRBV5-1 to TRBJ2-2; D is unresolved. V was cut by 3 bases and J by 2 bases, with 8 bases left in between. Germline V gene data show CDR1 as SGHRS and CDR2 as YFSETQ. There are 14 residues in the CDR3. In nucleotides, the CDR3 is TGCGCCAGCAGCTCCCGACATAACACCGGGGAGCTGTTTTTT. Residues: CASSSRHNTGELFF.

This chain uses TRBV11-2 with TRBJ2-7, with 7 positions matching TRBD2. Trimming cost V 4 bases and J 4 bases; bases outside gene matches: 10. The CDR3 consists of 15 residues. CDR1 and CDR2 (germline): SGHAT, FQNNGV. In nucleotides, the CDR3 is TGTGCCAGCAGCTCGTCCCCGGGAGGTCTATACGAGCAGTACTTC. It codes for CASSSSPGGLYEQYF.

V is TRBV30 and J is TRBJ1-1, with TRBD1 matching 7 bases. The germline CDR1 and CDR2 sequences are GTSNPN and SVGIG (reference sequence). Trimming removed 0 bases from V and 4 bases from J; junction bases left unmatched: 5. This CDR3 contains 14 residues. CDR3 region: CAWSVGSGGTEAFF. The CDR3 DNA is TGTGCCTGGAGTGTAGGTTCAGGGGGCACTGAAGCTTTCTTT. The full variable domain, with the rest looked up from reference TRBV30 and TRBJ1-1, is SQTIHQWPATLVQPVGSPLSLECTVEGTSNPNLYWYRQAAGRGLQLLFYSVGIGQISSEVPQNLSASRPQDRQFILSSKKLLLSDSGFYLCAWSVGSGGTEAFFGQGTRLTVV.

V is TRBV21-1 and J is TRBJ2-3; whether TRBD2, the table's D call, matches the DNA was not checked. TRBV21-1 is a listed pseudogene. The CDR3 contains 19 residues. The CDR3 coding sequence is TGTGCCAGCGGAGGGCGGTCGTTGACTAGCGGGAGGTGCACAGATACGCAGTATTTT. This gives the protein CASGGRSLTSGRCTDTQYF.

The chain is built from TRBV6-5 and TRBJ2-7; maybe TRBD1 (5 bases). The V gene lost 6 bases and the J gene lost 3 bases, with 18 bases spanning the gap. The length of the CDR3 is 15 residues. CDR1 and CDR2 (germline): MNHEY, SVGAGI. The CDR3 DNA reads TGTGCCAGCAGCCGTTTCAGGGCCCCCCACTACGAGCAGTACTTC. Its translation: CASSRFRAPHYEQYF.